A single sample is the source of the 31 T cell receptor beta chains below, sequenced in a study of human T cells and chemical hapten exposure. Time point reported: patch test 1, 2 weeks after DPC sensitization. Treatment noted: therapeutic diphenylcyclopropenone sensitization with weekly scalp DPC. TCRdb reanalysed the RACE reads using MiXCR and keeps one entry per CDR3 protein. The sample lists around 120,000 distinct CDR3 sequences, around 13% occurring once. This specimen was whole blood, taken in connection with sensitization to the hapten diphenylcyclopropenone (DPC). These receptors were taken from a man aged 18 to 35 with alopecia areata. Some clones in this sample may be carry-over from other donors' samples.

This clonotype has just one count. The chain couples TRBV7-8 to TRBJ2-2, with D possibly matching TRBD1 (6 bases). Germline V gives CDR1 SGHVS, CDR2 FQNEAQ. CDR3 length: 15 residues. V lost 5 bases and J lost 7, with 17 bases in between. The CDR3 here is CASSIGRGGGGELFF. The CDR3 nucleotides are TGTGCCAGCAGCATCGGCAGGGGCGGCGGCGGGGAGCTGTTTTTT.

This chain joins TRBV6-2 or TRBV6-3 and TRBJ2-1; maybe TRBD2 (6 bases). Germline lookup yields CDR1 MNHEY and CDR2 SVGEGT. The V gene lost 6 bases and the J gene lost 0 bases, with 15 bases spanning the gap. The CDR3 has 16 residues. Here the CDR3 DNA reads TGTGCCAGCAGCCAACTTCTGCGGGACTCCTACAATGAGCAGTTCTTC. Protein product: CASSQLLRDSYNEQFF.

The J gene is TRBJ2-7, the V gene TRBV29-1; D gene unclear. The CDR3 runs to 14 residues. Germline V gives CDR1 SQVTM, CDR2 ANQGSEA. V was pared by 6 bases and J by 3 bases, with 18 bases between. CDR3 DNA sequence: TGCAGCGTCAAACTGATCCGGATATTCTACGAGCAGTACTTC. Its translation is CSVKLIRIFYEQYF.

This clonotype has a handful of counts. The rearrangement joins TRBV28 to TRBJ1-2; no reliable D call. V was clipped by 7 bases and J by 0 bases, with 21 bases between them. This CDR3 has 17 residues. Per germline, CDR1 MDHEN and CDR2 SYDVKM. The CDR3 DNA reads as TGTGCCAGCACCCAAGGTGGTTTCGGCCCAGCTAACTATGGCTACACCTTC. Translating it yields CASTQGGFGPANYGYTF.

This clonotype came up many times. V gene TRBV2 combines with J gene TRBJ1-1; unclear D gene. Germline CDR1 SNHLY, CDR2 FYNNEI. This CDR3 comprises 13 residues. Trimming took off 6 bases at V and 1 base at J, with 9 bases between the two ends. CDR3 DNA sequence: TGTGCCAGCAGAGGCAGCTGGAACACTGAAGCTTTCTTT. It encodes CASRGSWNTEAFF.

This clonotype was counted many times. The rearrangement links TRBV12-3 or TRBV12-4 to TRBJ1-6; no clear D. V was cut by 6 bases and J by 6 bases, with 15 bases left in between. This CDR3 comprises 15 residues. CDR3 sequence: CASRPPWGINSPLHF. Written as DNA, the CDR3 is TGTGCCAGCAGACCTCCCTGGGGAATTAATTCACCCCTCCACTTT.

This clonotype was recorded a few times. This rearrangement joins TRBV19 to TRBJ1-2; TRBD1 aligns across 9 bases. The CDR3 spans 15 residues. The V gene end was trimmed by 7 bases and the J gene end by 2 bases; junction bases not matched to a gene: 8. Germline V lookup: CDR1 LNHDA, CDR2 SQIVND (reference sequence). The CDR3 DNA sequence: TGTGCCAGTATCCAGCTAGGACAGGGGAACTATGGCTACACCTTC. Translation: CASIQLGQGNYGYTF.

The chain joins TRBV19 to TRBJ2-2, with a weak D call TRBD2 (6 bases). The germline CDR1 and CDR2 sequences are LNHDA and SQIVND (reference sequence). The V end was cut by 10 bases, the J end by 6 bases, with 15 bases between. CDR3 size: 13 residues. CDR3: CATSRGTAGELFF. The CDR3 DNA is TGTGCCACCTCCCGGGGGACGGCCGGGGAGCTGTTTTTT.

V is TRBV12-5 and J is TRBJ2-7, with D tentatively TRBD1 (5 bases). V was clipped by 4 bases and J by 7 bases, with 8 bases between them. Per the germline V gene, CDR1 is LGHNT and CDR2 is FRNRAP. The length of the CDR3 is 11 residues. The CDR3 here is CASGSGYEQYV. The CDR3 DNA reads TGTGCTAGTGGTTCAGGGTATGAGCAGTACGTC.

This chain links TRBV6-2 or TRBV6-3 with TRBJ2-7; 7 positions agree with TRBD1. Germline CDR1 MNHEY, CDR2 SVGEGT. The CDR3 extends over 16 amino acids. The V gene end was trimmed by 2 bases and the J gene end by 3 bases; junction bases not matched to a gene: 10. The CDR3 DNA reads TGTGCCAGCAGTTACCTCAGGGGGTTAATGTTCTACGAGCAGTACGTC. It yields the protein CASSYLRGLMFYEQYV.

The chain employs TRBV7-9 and TRBJ1-2; maybe TRBD1 (5 bases). Trimming removed 1 base from V and 6 bases from J, with 6 bases in between. CDR1 is SEHNR, CDR2 FQNEAQ, per germline (reference sequence). This CDR3 comprises 12 residues. The CDR3 DNA reads TGTGCCAGCAGCTTAGTGACAGATGGCTACACCTTC. It codes for CASSLVTDGYTF. Variable domain in full (rest from reference TRBV7-9 and TRBJ1-2): DTGVSQNPRHKITKRGQNVTFRCDPISEHNRLYWYRQTLGQGPEFLTYFQNEAQLEKSRLLSDRFSAERPKGSFSTLEIQRTEQGDSAMYLCASSLVTDGYTFGSGTRLTVV.

A few counts support this clonotype. The chain joins TRBV7-6 to TRBJ2-7; no definite D call. Germline CDR1 is SGHVS and CDR2 is FNYEAQ. Trimming left V 1 base short and J 0 bases short, with 7 bases between. The CDR3 runs to 14 residues. The CDR3 coding sequence is TGTGCCAGCAGCTTAGATACGGTCTCCTACGAGCAGTACTTC. Encoded protein: CASSLDTVSYEQYF.

The V gene is TRBV14, the J gene TRBJ2-3; D is unresolved. There are 16 residues in the CDR3. V was cut by 2 bases and J by 2 bases, with 14 bases left in between. In germline, CDR1 is SGHDN, CDR2 FVKESK. CDR3: CASSQSFFSHTDTQYF. The DNA of the CDR3 is TGTGCCAGCAGCCAATCCTTTTTCAGTCACACAGATACGCAGTATTTT. The full variable domain, with the rest looked up from reference TRBV14 and TRBJ2-3, is EAGVTQFPSHSVIEKGQTVTLRCDPISGHDNLYWYRRVMGKEIKFLLHFVKESKQDESGMPNNRFLAERTGGTYSTLKVQPAELEDSGVYFCASSQSFFSHTDTQYFGPGTRLTVL.

The table lists this clonotype with a few counts. The genes are TRBV5-4 and TRBJ2-7; D is possibly TRBD1 (6 bases). Germline V gives CDR1 SGHNT, CDR2 YYREEE (reference sequence). V shed 5 bases and J shed 2 bases, with 20 bases lying between them. The CDR3 runs 16 residues. In DNA form, the CDR3 reads TGTGCCAGCAGACGGCGGACAGCCTTCCGAACCTACGAGCAGTACTTC. This codes for CASRRRTAFRTYEQYF.

The V call is TRBV6-5, the J call TRBJ2-3; D not certain. V lost 6 bases, J lost 0 bases, and 16 bases lay in between. Germline V gene lookup returns CDR1 MNHEY and CDR2 SVGAGI. CDR3 length: 16 amino acids. The CDR3 region is CASRSHGVPSTDTQYF. The CDR3, as DNA: TGTGCCAGCAGGAGTCACGGAGTTCCTAGCACAGATACGCAGTATTTT.

The rearrangement links TRBV5-1 to TRBJ2-3; TRBD1 might be the D (5 bases). Trimming cost V 0 bases and J 7 bases, with 12 bases left between them. The CDR3 has 14 residues. From germline, CDR1 is SGHRS and CDR2 YFSETQ. CDR3 DNA: TGCGCCAGCAGCTTGGGAACAGGTCCAAATACGCAGTATTTT. Its protein is CASSLGTGPNTQYF.

J is TRBJ2-2 and V is TRBV6-5, with 7 positions matching TRBD1. V was pared by 5 bases and J by 2 bases, with 8 bases of the junction left unmatched. CDR1 is MNHEY and CDR2 is SVGAGI in the germline V gene. This CDR3 is 16 amino acids long. The CDR3 spells CASSMTGTANTGELFF. In DNA, the CDR3 is TGTGCCAGCAGTATGACCGGGACAGCCAACACCGGGGAGCTGTTTTTT.

As to this clonotype: The junction departs from germline at one end; a sequencing error may be responsible. V usage is TRBV7-6 and J usage is TRBJ2-7, with 8 nucleotides matching TRBD1. The germline V gene encodes CDR1 SGHVS and CDR2 FNYEAQ. The CDR3 extends over 15 amino acids. In DNA, the CDR3 is TGTGCCAGCAGCTTCGGACAGGGATACTCCTACGAGCAGCACTTC. Encoded protein: CASSFGQGYSYEQHF.

This clonotype occurred a few times. This sequence joins TRBV2 and TRBJ2-1; 7 nucleotides align to TRBD1. J lost 4 bases, V lost 3 bases, and 6 bases had no gene match. This CDR3 contains 15 residues. In germline, CDR1 is SNHLY, CDR2 FYNNEI. In DNA, the CDR3 is TGTGCCAGCAGTGAGGGGGACAGACAATACAATGAGCAGTTCTTC. Its protein is CASSEGDRQYNEQFF.

This clonotype was counted only a few times. This chain uses TRBV10-1 with TRBJ2-1; D gene unclear. CDR3 length: 13 residues. The V end was cut by 3 bases, the J end by 4 bases, with 7 bases between. CDR1 WNHNN and CDR2 SYGVQD come from the germline V gene (reference sequence). The CDR3 here is CASSEMFYNEQFF. The CDR3 DNA follows: TGCGCCAGCAGTGAAATGTTTTACAATGAGCAGTTCTTC.

This clonotype appeared many times. The rearrangement uses TRBV29-1 and TRBJ2-5; no clear D gene. The V end lost 3 bases, the J end lost 5 bases, and 10 bases lay between the germline ends. This CDR3 is 12 amino acids long. Germline CDR1 and CDR2: SQVTM and ANQGSEA. The CDR3 coding sequence is TGCAGCGTTGAGGTGAACCGGGAGACCCAGTACTTC. Protein product: CSVEVNRETQYF.

CDR3 bases: TGCGCCAGCAGCTTGGAGGCTAGCGGGTCCGCCGGGGAGCTGTTTTTT. Protein: CASSLEASGSAGELFF. The chain couples TRBV5-1 to TRBJ2-2; 8 positions agree with TRBD2. V was pared by 0 bases and J by 6 bases, with 7 bases of the junction left unmatched. The CDR3 loop spans 16 amino acids. Germline V gene lookup returns CDR1 SGHRS and CDR2 YFSETQ.

This chain uses TRBV7-9 with TRBJ2-7; TRBD1 matches 8 bases. The ends lost 5 bases at V and 3 bases at J; junction bases unmatched: 6. The CDR3 is made up of 14 amino acids. Germline V CDR1 and CDR2: SEHNR, FQNEAQ (reference sequence). The CDR3, as DNA: TGTGCCAGCAGCCCTCCCGGACAGGGCTACGAGCAGTACGTC. It translates to CASSPPGQGYEQYV.

At least ten counts were recorded for this clonotype. The chain links TRBV7-3 to TRBJ1-1; a weak D match, TRBD1 (6 bases). V lost 5 bases to trimming and J lost 3 bases, with 10 bases between them. The CDR3 runs 13 residues. From germline, CDR1 is SGHTA and CDR2 FQGTGA. CDR3 DNA sequence: TGTGCCAGCAGCGATACAGGGTACACTGAAGCTTTCTTT. Encoded protein: CASSDTGYTEAFF.

The V gene is TRBV7-9, the J gene TRBJ1-1; D is unresolved. This CDR3 is 13 amino acids long. Trimming stripped 6 bases from V and 1 base from J, with 9 bases between. Germline-derived CDR1 and CDR2 are SEHNR and FQNEAQ (reference sequence). The CDR3 loop reads CASSHETNTEAFF. The CDR3 region has the DNA TGTGCCAGCAGTCACGAAACGAACACTGAAGCTTTCTTT. Complete variable domain (other parts from reference TRBV7-9 and TRBJ1-1): DTGVSQNPRHKITKRGQNVTFRCDPISEHNRLYWYRQTLGQGPEFLTYFQNEAQLEKSRLLSDRFSAERPKGSFSTLEIQRTEQGDSAMYLCASSHETNTEAFFGQGTRLTVV.

This clonotype was seen a few times. V is TRBV10-1 and J is TRBJ1-1; D unresolved. V was trimmed by 5 bases and J by 2 bases, leaving 12 bases between them. Germline V gene sequence: CDR1 WNHNN, CDR2 SYGVQD (reference sequence). This CDR3 has 14 amino acids. The CDR3 bases are TGCGCCAGCAGTCACGGCGGGCTAAACACTGAAGCTTTCTTT. This translates into CASSHGGLNTEAFF.

This clonotype has only a few counts. The V and J genes are TRBV7-3 and TRBJ2-1, with D possibly matching TRBD2 (6 bases). CDR3 length: 15 amino acids. Looked up from germline, CDR1 is SGHTA and CDR2 is FQGTGA. V was trimmed by 4 bases and J by 0 bases, leaving 10 bases between them. The CDR3 sequence: CASSSVGSSYNEQFF. The DNA of the CDR3 is TGTGCCAGCAGCTCCGTCGGGAGCTCCTACAATGAGCAGTTCTTC.

The DNA for the CDR3 is TGTGCCAGCAGCCCATGGGACCGCACAGATACGCAGTATTTT. This gives the protein CASSPWDRTDTQYF. The chain links TRBV7-8 to TRBJ2-3, with D perhaps assigned TRBD1 or TRBD2 (5 bases each). V gave up 5 bases and J gave up 1 base, with 10 bases separating them. This CDR3 comprises 14 residues. The germline V gene has CDR1 SGHVS and CDR2 FQNEAQ. Combining the CDR3 with reference TRBV7-8 and TRBJ2-3 gives the whole variable domain GAGVSQSPRYKVAKRGQDVALRCDPISGHVSLFWYQQALGQGPEFLTYFQNEAQLDKSGLPSDRFFAERPEGSVSTLKIQRTQQEDSAVYLCASSPWDRTDTQYFGPGTRLTVL.

CDR3 sequence (DNA): TGTGCCAGCAGCTTATCAGACACCGGGGAGCTGTTTTTT. The encoded protein is CASSLSDTGELFF. This chain links TRBV11-2 with TRBJ2-2; D unresolved. Germline CDR1 and CDR2: SGHAT and FQNNGV. Trimming took 2 bases from V and 3 from J, leaving 4 bases between them. This CDR3 has 13 residues.

There are a few counts of this clonotype. The rearrangement links TRBV10-3 to TRBJ1-4; TRBD1 agrees at 8 bases. Germline V gives CDR1 ENHRY, CDR2 SYGVKD. The V segment lost 10 bases and the J segment 7 bases; nucleotides outside the gene matches: 5. This CDR3 contains 12 residues. The CDR3 DNA reads TGTGCCACCACAGGGGGAACTGAAAAACTGTTTTTT. Translated, it gives CATTGGTEKLFF.

V usage is TRBV10-2 and J usage is TRBJ1-1; D call uncertain. CDR3 size: 17 residues. V dropped 8 bases and J dropped 0 bases, with 22 bases sitting between them. CDR1 WSHSY and CDR2 SAAADI come from the germline V gene. CDR3 nucleotides: TGCGCCAGCTCCGATCGGTTTCATGGTCTTATGAACACTGAAGCTTTCTTT. Its protein product is CASSDRFHGLMNTEAFF.